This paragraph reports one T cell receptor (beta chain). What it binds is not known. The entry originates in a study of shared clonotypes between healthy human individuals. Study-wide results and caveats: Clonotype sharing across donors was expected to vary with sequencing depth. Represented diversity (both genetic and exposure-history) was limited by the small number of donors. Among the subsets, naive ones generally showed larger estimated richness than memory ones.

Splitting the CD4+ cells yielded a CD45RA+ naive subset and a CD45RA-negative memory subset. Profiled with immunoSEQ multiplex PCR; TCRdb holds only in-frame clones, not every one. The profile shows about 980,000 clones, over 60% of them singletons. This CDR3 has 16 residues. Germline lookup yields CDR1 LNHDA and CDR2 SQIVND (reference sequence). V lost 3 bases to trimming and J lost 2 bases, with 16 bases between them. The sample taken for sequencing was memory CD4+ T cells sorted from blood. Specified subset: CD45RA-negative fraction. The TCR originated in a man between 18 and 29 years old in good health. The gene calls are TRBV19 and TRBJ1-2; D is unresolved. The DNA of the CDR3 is TGTGCCAGTAGTATGTCCCTCGGGGAAGCCAACTATGGCTACACCTTC. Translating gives CASSMSLGEANYGYTF.